This entry features one T cell receptor beta chain sequence. Germline is not matched at one junction end, which may reflect a read error. This sample was taken from a study of blood T cell repertoires in COVID-19. In the authors' methods: Estimation of nucleated cell counts relied on the amplification of reference gene primers. Repertoires were generated with immunoSEQ multiplex PCR, while TCRdb's copy carries only in-frame clones and drops some. V and J calls plus clone size are reproduced from that table; the DNA served to infer D and trimming. Of 200,000 or so clones listed, 65% to 90% were seen once; the top ten hold around 2%. The CDR3 loop spans 10 amino acids. The V gene's germline CDR1 is LNHNV and CDR2 YYDKDF (reference sequence).

The sequencing input was peripheral blood. The receptor was derived from a middle-aged man who had recovered from COVID-19. The J gene is TRBJ1-2, the V gene TRBV15; tentative D call: TRBD1 (5 bases). The CDR3 is CATSGGAVVF. The DNA of the CDR3 is TGTGCCACCAGCGGTGGGGCCGTAGTCTTC.